These 9 T cell receptor beta chains were all obtained from the same sample, sequenced in a study of shared clonotypes between healthy human individuals. Naivety among CD8 cells was defined by CD45RO negativity and positive CCR7 selection, thereby excluding terminally differentiated effector memory CD45RA+ cells. Method: immunoSEQ multiplex PCR; TCRdb's copy keeps in-frame clones and lacks some. This table holds 2 million or so clones, about 95% found once. Sequenced input: naive CD8+ T cells sorted from blood. The receptors were sampled from a young man in good health.

Notes on this clone: Within the sample, other DNA sequences also encode this same CDR3. The chain combines TRBV9 with TRBJ2-1; TRBD2 aligns across 12 bases. The CDR3 runs 15 residues. With V trimmed by 4 bases and J by 4 bases, 3 bases remained unmatched. Germline V lookup: CDR1 SGDLS, CDR2 YYNGEE. The CDR3 bases are TGTGCCAGCAGCCCAGGACTAGCGGGGTACAATGAGCAGTTCTTC. Its protein is CASSPGLAGYNEQFF.

The gene calls are TRBV19 and TRBJ2-2; tentatively, D is TRBD1 (5 bases). The CDR3 has 13 residues. Germline V CDR1 and CDR2: LNHDA, SQIVND (reference sequence). Trimming took off 11 bases at V and 1 base at J, with 11 bases between the two ends. The CDR3 DNA is TGTGCCGGTCAAGGGGTGAACACCGGGGAGCTGTTTTTT. It encodes CAGQGVNTGELFF.

The J gene is TRBJ2-3, the V gene TRBV30; 7 bases line up with TRBD2. With 3 bases clipped from V and 5 bases from J, the junction kept 5 bases outside the gene matches. CDR3 length: 13 residues. CDR1 is GTSNPN and CDR2 is SVGIG in the germline V gene (reference sequence). The CDR3 loop reads CAWSVAGIDTQYF. CDR3 nucleotide sequence: TGTGCCTGGAGCGTAGCGGGCATAGATACGCAGTATTTT.

The chain employs TRBV6-1 and TRBJ1-1; perhaps TRBD1 as D (5 bases). The CDR3 is made up of 15 amino acids. The germline CDR1 and CDR2 sequences are MNHNS and SASEGT. The V end lost 5 bases, the J end lost 3 bases, and 16 bases lay between the germline ends. The CDR3 is CASSPQTVGDTEAFF. CDR3 DNA: TGTGCCAGCAGTCCACAGACAGTCGGGGACACTGAAGCTTTCTTT.

The gene calls are TRBV4-2 and TRBJ1-4; possibly TRBD1 for D (6 bases). The CDR3 runs 16 residues. The germline V gene encodes CDR1 LGHNA and CDR2 YNFKEQ. V was pared by 2 bases and J by 2 bases, with 12 bases between. CDR3: CASSQLQGPTNEKLFF. CDR3 DNA sequence: TGTGCCAGCAGCCAACTACAGGGACCGACTAATGAAAAACTGTTTTTT.

The rearrangement uses TRBV7-8 and TRBJ1-2, with D perhaps matching TRBD1 (6 bases). The CDR3 has 16 residues. With 1 base removed from V and 4 bases from J, the gap between germline ends came to 16 bases. In germline, CDR1 is SGHVS, CDR2 FQNEAQ. CDR3: CASSLVGGQMSYGYTF. As DNA, the CDR3 is TGTGCCAGCAGCTTAGTGGGTGGACAGATGAGCTATGGCTACACCTTC.

This clone was seen a single time. The chain has TRBV5-1 and TRBJ2-5; 8 bases map to TRBD1. This CDR3 has 14 residues. With V trimmed by 3 bases and J by 5 bases, 6 bases remained unmatched. CDR1 and CDR2 (germline): SGHRS, YFSETQ. The CDR3 nucleotides are TGCGCCAGCAGCTCTGGACAGGGACGGGAGACCCAGTACTTC. Translating it yields CASSSGQGRETQYF.

The genes are TRBV7-8 and TRBJ2-5, with 7 bases aligning to TRBD2. V lost 10 bases to trimming and J lost 5 bases; unmatched junction nucleotides: 10. This CDR3 spans 13 amino acids. Germline V gives CDR1 SGHVS, CDR2 FQNEAQ. The CDR3 DNA reads TGTGCCACCCGCGGGGGAGAGGGGGAGACCCAGTACTTC. Its protein product is CATRGGEGETQYF.

This rearrangement joins TRBV27 to TRBJ2-1, with D perhaps matching TRBD2 (7 bases). This CDR3 is 13 amino acids long. Germline CDR1 is MNHEY and CDR2 is SMNVEV (reference sequence). Between the trimmed V and J ends, which lost 4 bases and 7 bases, there was a span of 11 bases. The CDR3 loop is CASSWGGPNEQFF. In DNA form, the CDR3 reads TGTGCCAGCAGTTGGGGGGGCCCTAATGAGCAGTTCTTC.